This T cell receptor (beta chain) emerged from a study of T cell clonotyping in hematopoietic cell transplantation. Indicated time point: recipient sample about 28 days before transplant, after cytoreduction. Assay used: immunoSEQ multiplex PCR; TCRdb lists only in-frame clones, some missing. The sample yields 20,000 to 25,000 clones, roughly 90% seen once. The source of this sequence is a man aged 18 to 35 with biphenotypic leukemia. Some clones in this sample may be carry-over from other donors' samples. This material consisted of peripheral blood mononuclear cells, taken before stem cell transplant.

As DNA, the CDR3 is TGCAGTGCTATTCAGAGCTACGAGCAGTACTTC. Its protein is CSAIQSYEQYF. V gene TRBV20-1 combines with J gene TRBJ2-7; D remains ambiguous. The CDR3 has 11 residues. Trimming took 4 bases from V and 3 from J, leaving 7 bases between them. Germline CDR1 and CDR2: DFQATT and SNEGSKA (reference sequence).